Listed here are 11 T cell receptor beta chains from one sample, sequenced in a study of human T cells and chemical hapten exposure. Described time point: healthy volunteer bleed at 2 weeks. Total RNA extraction was carried out from unfractionated whole blood. One entry per CDR3 protein, called by TCRdb with MiXCR from the RACE reads. The table has 130,000 or so distinct CDR3 sequences, 9% to 10% seen once. Sequencing was carried out using whole blood. Receptor source: a male donor in good health. Some clones in this sample may be carry-over from other donors' samples.

The rearrangement links TRBV12-3 or TRBV12-4 to TRBJ1-1; the D gene is possibly TRBD1 (5 bases). This CDR3 is 14 amino acids long. Between the trimmed V and J ends, which lost 2 bases and 0 bases, there was a span of 7 bases. CDR3 sequence reads: CASSLPTVNTEAFF. The CDR3 DNA reads TGTGCCAGCAGTTTACCGACAGTGAACACTGAAGCTTTCTTT.

The V and J genes are TRBV20-1 and TRBJ2-3; 7 nucleotides line up with TRBD1. V was pared by 3 bases and J by 4 bases, with 13 bases of the junction left unmatched. CDR3 length: 16 amino acids. CDR1 and CDR2 from the germline V gene are DFQATT and SNEGSKA (reference sequence). This CDR3 reads CSASPRQGTSPDTQYF. CDR3 DNA sequence: TGCAGTGCTAGCCCCCGACAGGGCACGAGCCCAGATACGCAGTATTTT.

This clonotype was seen a few times. The genes are TRBV28 and TRBJ1-5, with D perhaps TRBD1 (5 bases). The CDR3 totals 14 residues. Germline V gene sequence: CDR1 MDHEN, CDR2 SYDVKM. With 2 bases removed from V and 2 bases from J, the gap between germline ends came to 7 bases. The CDR3 sequence: CASSLGAGNQPQHF. The CDR3 nucleotides are TGTGCCAGCAGTTTAGGGGCAGGCAATCAGCCCCAGCATTTT.

V gene TRBV5-1 combines with J gene TRBJ2-1, with D possibly matching TRBD2 (6 bases). Germline-derived CDR1 and CDR2 are SGHRS and YFSETQ. Between the trimmed V and J ends, which lost 5 bases and 4 bases, there was a span of 13 bases. The CDR3 spans 14 residues. This chain's CDR3 is CASSRTTVYNEQFF. The CDR3 DNA sequence: TGCGCCAGCAGTCGGACTACCGTTTACAATGAGCAGTTCTTC.

A few counts support this clonotype. This chain connects TRBV28 to TRBJ2-3; D is unclear. There are 14 residues in the CDR3. Looked up from germline, CDR1 is MDHEN and CDR2 is SYDVKM. Trimming removed 3 bases at V and 4 bases at J, with 11 bases between. CDR3 in DNA: TGTGCCAGCAGTTTTCAGGTGTCGGCAGATACGCAGTATTTT. Translated: CASSFQVSADTQYF.

The chain links TRBV12-3 or TRBV12-4 to TRBJ2-5, with TRBD2 identical over 7 bases. Germline trimming cut 6 bases from V and 2 bases from J; bases unmatched to any gene: 6. This CDR3 is built from 14 residues. The CDR3 sequence is CASSFNGGQETQYF. The CDR3 nucleotides read TGTGCCAGCAGCTTCAACGGGGGGCAAGAGACCCAGTACTTC.

Written as DNA, the CDR3 is TGTGCCAGCACCTTGATGGTTGCGAACACCGGGGAGCTGTTTTTT. This encodes CASTLMVANTGELFF. J is TRBJ2-2 and V is TRBV6-5; D gene unclear. V lost 7 bases, J lost 0 bases, and 12 bases lay in between. CDR3 size: 15 residues. Per germline, CDR1 MNHEY and CDR2 SVGAGI.

This clonotype was counted ten times or more. The chain links TRBV14 to TRBJ2-5; tentative D call: TRBD1 (6 bases). The CDR3 totals 14 residues. Germline CDR1 and CDR2: SGHDN and FVKESK. Trimming pared 3 bases from V and 2 bases from J, leaving 10 bases between. Here the CDR3 reads CASSQGTNQETQYF. Here the CDR3 DNA reads TGTGCCAGCAGCCAGGGGACAAATCAAGAGACCCAGTACTTC.

The genes are TRBV6-2 or TRBV6-3 and TRBJ2-2; D unclear. CDR1 and CDR2 from the germline V gene are MNHEY and SVGEGT. Trimming left V 0 bases short and J 4 bases short, with 9 bases between. The length of the CDR3 is 15 residues. The CDR3 is CASSYSAVSTGELFF. The CDR3 region has the DNA TGTGCCAGCAGTTACTCCGCTGTCTCCACCGGGGAGCTGTTTTTT.

This clonotype has a handful of counts. The chain is built from TRBV11-2 and TRBJ2-5; D may correspond to TRBD1 or TRBD2 (6 bases each). The germline gives CDR1 SGHAT, CDR2 FQNNGV. This CDR3 comprises 17 residues. V was trimmed by 0 bases and J by 2 bases, leaving 16 bases between them. For the CDR3, the DNA is TGTGCCAGCAGCTTAGAGGCGGGCAGGGGACTTCAAGAGACCCAGTACTTC. This translates into CASSLEAGRGLQETQYF.

This chain links TRBV20-1 with TRBJ1-1; 9 nucleotides match TRBD1. The CDR3 sequence is 16 residues long. V was pared by 1 base and J by 14 bases, with 20 bases of the junction left unmatched. Per germline, CDR1 DFQATT and CDR2 SNEGSKA (reference sequence). CDR3 nucleotides: TGCAGTGCTAGAGGGGGGCGACGAAGGGTCGGTGACAGGGGGTTCTTT. Translated, it gives CSARGGRRRVGDRGFF.